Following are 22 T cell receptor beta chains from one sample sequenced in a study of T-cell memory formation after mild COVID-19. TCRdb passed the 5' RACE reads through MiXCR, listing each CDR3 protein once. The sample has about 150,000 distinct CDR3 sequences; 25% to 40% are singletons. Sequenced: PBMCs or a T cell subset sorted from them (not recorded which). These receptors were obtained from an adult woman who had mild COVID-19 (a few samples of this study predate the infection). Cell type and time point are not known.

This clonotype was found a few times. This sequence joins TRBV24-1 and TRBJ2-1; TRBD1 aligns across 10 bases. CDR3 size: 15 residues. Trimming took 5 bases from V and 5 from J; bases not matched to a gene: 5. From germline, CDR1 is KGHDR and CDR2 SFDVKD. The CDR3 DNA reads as TGTGCCACCAGTGCCCCCGGGACAGGGGACAATGAGCAGTTCTTC. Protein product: CATSAPGTGDNEQFF.

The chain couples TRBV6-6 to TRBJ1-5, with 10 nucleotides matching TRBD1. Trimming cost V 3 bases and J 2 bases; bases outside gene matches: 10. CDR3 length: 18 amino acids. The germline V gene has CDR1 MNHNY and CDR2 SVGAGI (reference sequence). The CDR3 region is CASSYGGQGSGGNQPQHF. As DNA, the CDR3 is TGTGCCAGCAGTTATGGGGGACAGGGGAGTGGAGGCAATCAGCCCCAGCATTTT.

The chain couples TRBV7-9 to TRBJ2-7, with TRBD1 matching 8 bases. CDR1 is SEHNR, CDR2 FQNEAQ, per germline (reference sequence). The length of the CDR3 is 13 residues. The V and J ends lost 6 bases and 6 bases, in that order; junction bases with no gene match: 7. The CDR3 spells CASRNGQGAEQYF. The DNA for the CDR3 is TGTGCCAGCAGAAACGGACAGGGAGCCGAGCAGTACTTC.

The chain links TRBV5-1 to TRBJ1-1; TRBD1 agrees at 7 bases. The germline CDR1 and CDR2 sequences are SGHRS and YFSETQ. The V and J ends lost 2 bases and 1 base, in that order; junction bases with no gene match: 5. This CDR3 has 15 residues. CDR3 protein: CASSFSQGWNTEAFF. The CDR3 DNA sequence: TGCGCCAGCAGCTTCTCACAGGGGTGGAACACTGAAGCTTTCTTT.

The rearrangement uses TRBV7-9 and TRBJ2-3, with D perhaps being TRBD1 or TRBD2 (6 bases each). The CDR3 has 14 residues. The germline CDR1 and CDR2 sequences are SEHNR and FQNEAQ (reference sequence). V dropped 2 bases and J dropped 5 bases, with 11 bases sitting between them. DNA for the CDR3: TGTGCCAGCAGCTTACCGGGGGCCATAGATACGCAGTATTTT. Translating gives CASSLPGAIDTQYF.

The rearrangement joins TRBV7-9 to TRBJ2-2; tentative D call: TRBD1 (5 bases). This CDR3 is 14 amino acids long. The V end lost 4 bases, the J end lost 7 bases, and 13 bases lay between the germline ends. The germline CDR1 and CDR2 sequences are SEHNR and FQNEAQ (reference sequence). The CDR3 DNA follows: TGTGCCAGCAGCTCCAAGGGGTTCGACGGGGAGCTGTTTTTT. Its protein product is CASSSKGFDGELFF.

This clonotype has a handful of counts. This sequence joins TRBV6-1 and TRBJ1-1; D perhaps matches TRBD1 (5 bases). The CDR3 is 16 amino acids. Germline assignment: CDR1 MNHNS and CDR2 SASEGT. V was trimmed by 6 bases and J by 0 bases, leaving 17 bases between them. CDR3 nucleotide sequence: TGTGCCAGCAGACTTGAGACAGTGAACATGAACACTGAAGCTTTCTTT. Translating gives CASRLETVNMNTEAFF.

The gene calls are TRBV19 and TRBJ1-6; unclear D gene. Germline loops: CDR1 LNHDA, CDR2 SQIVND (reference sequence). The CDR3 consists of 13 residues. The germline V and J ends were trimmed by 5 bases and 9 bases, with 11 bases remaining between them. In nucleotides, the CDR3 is TGTGCCAGTAGTTTGGCCTACCTTTCACCCCTCCACTTT. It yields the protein CASSLAYLSPLHF.

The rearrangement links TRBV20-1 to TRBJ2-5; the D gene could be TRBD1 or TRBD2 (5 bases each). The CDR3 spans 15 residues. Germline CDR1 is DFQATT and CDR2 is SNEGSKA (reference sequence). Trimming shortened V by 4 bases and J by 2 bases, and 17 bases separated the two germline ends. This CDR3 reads CSATLGTWGQETQYF. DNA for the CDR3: TGCAGTGCTACCCTGGGAACTTGGGGGCAAGAGACCCAGTACTTC.

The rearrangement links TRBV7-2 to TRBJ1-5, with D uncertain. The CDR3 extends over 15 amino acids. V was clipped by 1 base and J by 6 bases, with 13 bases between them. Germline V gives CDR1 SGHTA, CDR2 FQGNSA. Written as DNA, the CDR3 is TGTGCCAGCAGCTTAGGGCTGGGTCGAGGTCAGCCCCAGCATTTT. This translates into CASSLGLGRGQPQHF.

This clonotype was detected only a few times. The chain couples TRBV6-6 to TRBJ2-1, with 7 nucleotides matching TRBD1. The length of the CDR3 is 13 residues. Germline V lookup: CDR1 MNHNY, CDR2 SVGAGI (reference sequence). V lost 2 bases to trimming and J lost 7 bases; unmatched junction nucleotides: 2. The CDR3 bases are TGTGCCAGCAGTTACATGACAGGGAATGAGCAGTTCTTC. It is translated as CASSYMTGNEQFF.

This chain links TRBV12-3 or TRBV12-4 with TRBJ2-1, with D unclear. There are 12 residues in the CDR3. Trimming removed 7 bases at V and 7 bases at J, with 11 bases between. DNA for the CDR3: TGTGCCAGCACCGTGCTGGGAAATGAGCAGTTCTTC. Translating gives CASTVLGNEQFF.

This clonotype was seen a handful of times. The CDR3, as DNA: TGTGCCAGCAGCTTGGTAGTGGGACTAGGCACAGATACGCAGTATTTT. It codes for CASSLVVGLGTDTQYF. V is TRBV7-2 and J is TRBJ2-3, with 8 bases that match TRBD2. The germline CDR1 and CDR2 sequences are SGHTA and FQGNSA. The CDR3 contains 16 residues. The trim removed 3 bases at V and 1 base at J, leaving 6 bases unmatched.

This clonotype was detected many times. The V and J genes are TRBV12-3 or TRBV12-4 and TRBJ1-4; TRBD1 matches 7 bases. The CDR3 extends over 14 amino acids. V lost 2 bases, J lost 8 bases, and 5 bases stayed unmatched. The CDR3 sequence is CASSLRGLGEKLFF. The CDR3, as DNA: TGTGCCAGCAGTTTAAGGGGGCTCGGAGAAAAACTGTTTTTT.

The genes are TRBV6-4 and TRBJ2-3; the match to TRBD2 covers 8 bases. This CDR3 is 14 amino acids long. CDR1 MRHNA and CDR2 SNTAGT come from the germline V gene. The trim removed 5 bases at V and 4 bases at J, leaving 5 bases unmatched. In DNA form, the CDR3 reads TGTGCCAGCAGTCGGGAGGGCGGCGCAGATACGCAGTATTTT. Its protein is CASSREGGADTQYF.

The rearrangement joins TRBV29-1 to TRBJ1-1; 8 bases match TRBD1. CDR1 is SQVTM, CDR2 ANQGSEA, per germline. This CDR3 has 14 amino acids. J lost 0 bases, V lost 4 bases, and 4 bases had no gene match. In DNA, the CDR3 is TGCAGCGTTGTGGCAGGGGGCATGAACACTGAAGCTTTCTTT. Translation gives CSVVAGGMNTEAFF.

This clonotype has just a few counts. The CDR3 bases are TGTGCCAGCAGCCCCCAAACCTACGAGCAGTACTTC. It specifies CASSPQTYEQYF. The chain couples TRBV11-3 to TRBJ2-7, with unresolved D. There are 12 residues in the CDR3. Germline CDR1 SGHNT, CDR2 YENEEA. Between the trimmed V and J ends, which lost 5 bases and 2 bases, there was a span of 7 bases.

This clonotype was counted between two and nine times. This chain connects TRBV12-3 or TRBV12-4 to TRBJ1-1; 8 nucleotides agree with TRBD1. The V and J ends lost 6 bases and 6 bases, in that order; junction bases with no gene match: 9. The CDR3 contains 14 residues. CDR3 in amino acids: CASSWTGTVAEAFF. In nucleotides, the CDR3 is TGTGCCAGCAGCTGGACAGGGACCGTCGCTGAAGCTTTCTTT.

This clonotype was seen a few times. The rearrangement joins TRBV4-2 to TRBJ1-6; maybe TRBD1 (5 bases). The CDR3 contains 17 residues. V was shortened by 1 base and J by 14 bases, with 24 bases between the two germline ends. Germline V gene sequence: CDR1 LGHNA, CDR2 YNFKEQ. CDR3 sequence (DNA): TGTGCCAGCAGCCAAGTGGGAGGGACTGGGGTTCGAGGGACCCTCCACTTT. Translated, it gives CASSQVGGTGVRGTLHF.

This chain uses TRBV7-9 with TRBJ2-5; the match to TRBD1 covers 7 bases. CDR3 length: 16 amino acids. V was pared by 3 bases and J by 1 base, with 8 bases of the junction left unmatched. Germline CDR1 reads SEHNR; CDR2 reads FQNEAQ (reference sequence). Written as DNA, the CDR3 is TGTGCCAGCAGCTTGGCGATCAACAGGGGCCAAGAGACCCAGTACTTC. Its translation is CASSLAINRGQETQYF.

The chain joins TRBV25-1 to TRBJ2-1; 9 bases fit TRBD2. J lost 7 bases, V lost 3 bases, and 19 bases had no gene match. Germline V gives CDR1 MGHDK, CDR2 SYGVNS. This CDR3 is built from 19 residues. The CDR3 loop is CASSDAGRLAGPFRNEQFF. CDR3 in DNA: TGTGCCAGCAGTGACGCCGGACGGCTAGCGGGGCCGTTTAGGAATGAGCAGTTCTTC.

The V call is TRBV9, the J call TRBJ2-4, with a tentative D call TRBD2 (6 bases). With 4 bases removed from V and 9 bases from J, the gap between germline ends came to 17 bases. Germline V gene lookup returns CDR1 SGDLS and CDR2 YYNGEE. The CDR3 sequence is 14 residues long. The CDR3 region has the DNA TGTGCCAGCAGCCCCTCTAGCGCCGGAGGCATTCAGTACTTC. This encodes CASSPSSAGGIQYF.